The entry below describes one TCR beta chain. Some clones are missing from TCRdb's copy, which holds only in-frame ones; the method was immunoSEQ multiplex PCR. The sample includes some 64,000 clones, roughly 94% of them seen just once. The data belong to a study of T cell changes during pregnancy in multiple sclerosis. Germline V gene lookup returns CDR1 LNHDA and CDR2 SQIVND (reference sequence). The CDR3 totals 13 residues. V shed 4 bases, J shed 6 bases, and the junction held 4 bases outside the gene matches. The TCR comes from a female donor with multiple sclerosis, enrolled in a pregnancy study. Here the sequenced sample was peripheral blood, taken after pregnancy. The chain couples TRBV19 to TRBJ1-1, with TRBD1 identical over 8 bases. CDR3 coding DNA: TGTGCCAGTAGTACGCAGGGGGCCGCTGAAGCTTTCTTT. Protein product: CASSTQGAAEAFF.